This T cell receptor (beta chain) was obtained from a study of T cell responses to AZD1222 COVID-19 vaccine. Data came from immunoSEQ multiplex PCR; TCRdb stores just in-frame clones and leaves some out. The table shows some 140,000 clones, with over 65% occurring only once. CDR3 length: 13 amino acids. The ends were cut back, 5 bases at V and 2 bases at J, with 7 bases in the middle. Germline CDR1 SGHTA, CDR2 FQGNSA. Worth noting for this clone: Its antigen is unknown. The identical CDR3 is also encoded by other nucleotide sequences in the sample.

General study findings and limits: An increase in Spike-specific TCR breadth and depth was observed after two AZD1222 doses. Clonal diversity was possibly underestimated; the donors were predominantly white British and more often female. No repertoire was sampled before or during the peak T cell response, only after it. The reported proportion of spike-specific TCRs targeting unmutated variant regions was nearly half.

This receptor was obtained from an adult in good health. This specimen consisted of peripheral blood, obtained on day 0 of AZD1222 vaccination. The V call is TRBV7-2, the J call TRBJ1-5; D is uncertain. CDR3 residues: CASSVRGNQPQHF. CDR3 nucleotides: TGTGCCAGCAGCGTTCGTGGCAATCAGCCCCAGCATTTT.